This TCR beta chain was profiled in a study of control samples from healthy donors and cancer patients. Sequencing was performed with immunoSEQ multiplex PCR; in TCRdb, only in-frame clones are kept and a portion is missing. The sample lists about 120,000 clones; around 88% were seen once. Between the trimmed V and J ends, which lost 6 bases and 0 bases, there was a span of 11 bases. CDR1 is SGHTA, CDR2 FQGNSA, per germline. This CDR3 spans 14 amino acids. The sample consisted of blood. The TCR originated in a middle-aged man in good health. The chain employs TRBV7-2 and TRBJ1-1; weak D call: TRBD1 (5 bases). Here the CDR3 reads CASSRDSLNTEAFF. CDR3 nucleotide sequence: TGTGCCAGCAGTCGGGACTCATTGAACACTGAAGCTTTCTTT.